Shown below are 28 T cell receptor beta chains from a single sample sequenced in a study of patients and donors after allogeneic stem cell transplantation. TCRdb fed the RT-PCR reads into MiXCR, producing one record per CDR3 protein. The sample records about a million distinct CDR3 sequences, roughly 18% being singletons. The sample comprised blood, either unsorted or a sorted T cell fraction (not recorded which). The source is a human donor who was either an allogeneic HSCT recipient or a stem cell or donor lymphocyte infusion donor (not recorded which). It is not recorded whose cells these are; they may come from a transplant donor.

This clonotype was detected only a few times. The J gene is TRBJ2-1, the V gene TRBV5-1, with 15 bases lining up with TRBD2. The CDR3 consists of 15 residues. V gave up 4 bases and J gave up 14 bases; unmatched junction bases: 10. Looked up from germline, CDR1 is SGHRS and CDR2 is YFSETQ. CDR3 DNA sequence: TGCGCCAGCAGCCAAACGCGGGGACTAGCGGGAGGAAAGTTCTTC. Amino acids: CASSQTRGLAGGKFF.

This clonotype has at least ten counts. This rearrangement joins TRBV18 to TRBJ1-2; D perhaps matches TRBD1 (5 bases). The CDR3 is 15 residues long. Trimming took off 1 base at V and 0 bases at J, with 9 bases between the two ends. CDR1 is KGHSH and CDR2 is LQKENI in the germline V gene. The DNA of the CDR3 is TGTGCCAGCTCACCACGGGGGGGAGCTAACTATGGCTACACCTTC. It codes for CASSPRGGANYGYTF.

This CDR3 is CASSPDRSPDTQYF. The CDR3 nucleotides are TGTGCCAGCAGCCCGGACAGGAGCCCTGATACGCAGTATTTT. The V gene is TRBV12-3 or TRBV12-4, the J gene TRBJ2-3; TRBD1 matches 7 bases. Trimming at V came to 6 bases and at J to 6 bases, leaving 9 bases not matched to a gene. There are 14 residues in the CDR3.

This clonotype was observed at least ten times. V and J are TRBV20-1 and TRBJ2-1; possible D gene TRBD2, 6 bases. Germline CDR1 and CDR2: DFQATT and SNEGSKA (reference sequence). V lost 3 bases to trimming and J lost 2 bases, with 14 bases between them. This CDR3 contains 15 residues. CDR3 residues: CSASVVGGAYNEQFF. The CDR3 DNA follows: TGCAGTGCTAGTGTTGTGGGGGGAGCCTACAATGAGCAGTTCTTC.

This rearrangement joins TRBV24-1 to TRBJ1-5, with 9 bases matching TRBD1. The CDR3 is made up of 17 amino acids. Germline loops: CDR1 KGHDR, CDR2 SFDVKD. V lost 5 bases to trimming and J lost 0 bases; unmatched junction nucleotides: 7. Here the CDR3 reads CATSGSDRGYSNQPQHF. CDR3 nucleotide sequence: TGTGCCACCAGTGGCAGTGACAGGGGGTATAGCAATCAGCCCCAGCATTTT.

The rearrangement joins TRBV5-1 to TRBJ2-3; 8 positions match TRBD2. The CDR3 spans 19 residues. The germline gives CDR1 SGHRS, CDR2 YFSETQ. J was trimmed by 4 bases and V by 0 bases; bases with no gene match: 16. The DNA for the CDR3 is TGCGCCAGCAGCTTGGGCCCCCCCCGGGGAGCGGGAGTCGCAGATACGCAGTATTTT. Translation: CASSLGPPRGAGVADTQYF.

The sample holds many counts of this clonotype. This chain uses TRBV12-3 or TRBV12-4 with TRBJ1-1; D is undetermined. This CDR3 spans 13 amino acids. Trimming took 6 bases from V and 1 from J, leaving 9 bases between them. CDR3 amino acids: CASRQDWNTEAFF. In DNA form, the CDR3 reads TGTGCCAGCAGACAAGACTGGAACACTGAAGCTTTCTTT.

The chain carries TRBV18 and TRBJ1-1; D remains ambiguous. Trimming left V 3 bases short and J 0 bases short, with 14 bases between. Germline V lookup: CDR1 KGHSH, CDR2 LQKENI. This CDR3 is built from 16 residues. The CDR3 nucleotides are TGTGCCAGCTCACCCCAAGGCGGGAGGGTGAACACTGAAGCTTTCTTT. This gives the protein CASSPQGGRVNTEAFF.

This clonotype has just a few counts. The gene calls are TRBV6-5 and TRBJ2-3; 9 bases line up with TRBD1. From germline, CDR1 is MNHEY and CDR2 SVGAGI. The CDR3 sequence is 15 residues long. Trimming removed 2 bases from V and 0 bases from J; junction bases left unmatched: 0. Written as DNA, the CDR3 is TGTGCCAGCAGTTACGGACAGGGGAGCACAGATACGCAGTATTTT. Residues: CASSYGQGSTDTQYF.

The genes are TRBV24-1 and TRBJ2-1; 8 bases map to TRBD1. The CDR3 contains 16 residues. Germline V CDR1 and CDR2: KGHDR, SFDVKD. V lost 5 bases to trimming and J lost 3 bases; unmatched junction nucleotides: 8. CDR3 coding DNA: TGTGCCACCAGTGCCTCAGGGACAGGACTCTACAATGAGCAGTTCTTC. This codes for CATSASGTGLYNEQFF.

This clonotype appeared a few times. The chain uses TRBV5-6 and TRBJ1-1; TRBD1 agrees at 7 bases. The CDR3 totals 14 residues. Germline V lookup: CDR1 SGHDT, CDR2 YYEEEE. Germline trimming cut 6 bases from V and 0 bases from J; bases unmatched to any gene: 5. CDR3 residues: CASTGDSLNTEAFF. CDR3 in DNA: TGTGCCAGCACCGGGGACAGCTTGAACACTGAAGCTTTCTTT.

In this sample, this clonotype turned up a few times. The DNA for the CDR3 is TGTGCCAGCAGTTCGTTAACAGGGTCAAACACCATATATTTT. It encodes CASSSLTGSNTIYF. The chain links TRBV12-3 or TRBV12-4 to TRBJ1-3; TRBD1 is a possible D gene (6 bases). This CDR3 region has 14 residues. Trimming stripped 4 bases from V and 6 bases from J, with 13 bases between.

This clonotype was detected a few times. The rearrangement joins TRBV20-1 to TRBJ1-6; TRBD1 agrees at 7 bases. This CDR3 spans 15 amino acids. CDR1 DFQATT and CDR2 SNEGSKA come from the germline V gene (reference sequence). The V segment lost 5 bases and the J segment 10 bases; nucleotides outside the gene matches: 14. The CDR3: CSAGRGRRSLSPLHF. In DNA, the CDR3 is TGCAGTGCTGGGAGGGGGCGCCGTAGCCTATCACCCCTCCACTTT.

This clonotype was observed a few times. The CDR3 DNA reads TGTGCCAGCAGCCAAGATCGAAACAACTACGAGCAGTACTTC. Its translation is CASSQDRNNYEQYF. The chain has TRBV14 and TRBJ2-7; D is uncertain. Trimming left V 0 bases short and J 3 bases short, with 9 bases between. This CDR3 spans 14 amino acids. Germline CDR1 is SGHDN and CDR2 is FVKESK. The full variable domain, with the rest looked up from reference TRBV14 and TRBJ2-7, is EAGVTQFPSHSVIEKGQTVTLRCDPISGHDNLYWYRRVMGKEIKFLLHFVKESKQDESGMPNNRFLAERTGGTYSTLKVQPAELEDSGVYFCASSQDRNNYEQYFGPGTRLTVT.

This clonotype was counted between two and nine times. The V and J genes are TRBV6-5 and TRBJ1-6; no clear D. The CDR3 extends over 15 amino acids. From germline, CDR1 is MNHEY and CDR2 SVGAGI. Trimming took 2 bases from V and 5 from J, leaving 10 bases between them. The CDR3 is CASSYAGTNNSPLHF. Written as DNA, the CDR3 is TGTGCCAGCAGTTACGCGGGTACCAATAATTCACCCCTCCACTTT.

Note on this clonotype: The junction shows a germline mismatch at one end, possibly a read error. This chain joins TRBV12-3 or TRBV12-4 and TRBJ2-3; maybe TRBD1 (7 bases). The CDR3 is 14 residues long. CDR3 DNA: TGTGCCAGCAGTCCCCCCCGGGGGACAGATACGCAGTGTTTT. This translates into CASSPPRGTDTQCF.

The rearrangement uses TRBV5-1 and TRBJ1-3; tentatively, D is TRBD1 (5 bases). The germline V gene encodes CDR1 SGHRS and CDR2 YFSETQ. Trimming left V 4 bases short and J 2 bases short, with 16 bases between. CDR3 size: 16 residues. For the CDR3, the DNA is TGCGCCAGCAGCGTCTCCAGGGAGTTCCCTGGAAACACCATATATTTT. It encodes CASSVSREFPGNTIYF. Using reference TRBV5-1 and TRBJ1-3 for the parts outside the CDR3, the full variable domain is KAGVTQTPRYLIKTRGQQVTLSCSPISGHRSVSWYQQTPGQGLQFLFEYFSETQRNKGNFPGRFSGRQFSNSRSEMNVSTLELGDSALYLCASSVSREFPGNTIYFGEGSWLTVV.

This clonotype occurred many times. The chain links TRBV7-4 to TRBJ1-2; 7 bases are shared with TRBD1. The V gene's germline CDR1 is SGHVT and CDR2 SQSDAQ. The V and J ends lost 6 bases and 7 bases, in that order; junction bases with no gene match: 5. The CDR3 is made up of 12 amino acids. DNA for the CDR3: TGTGCCAGCAGACAGGGGCACTCTGGCTACACCTTC. It translates to CASRQGHSGYTF.

This chain links TRBV4-1 with TRBJ2-5; 8 bases line up with TRBD2. The CDR3 runs to 17 residues. Germline assignment: CDR1 MGHRA and CDR2 YSYEKL. V lost 1 base and J lost 5; bases outside the gene matches: 12. This CDR3 is CASSQGASGGPRETQYF. The DNA for the CDR3 is TGCGCCAGCAGCCAAGGGGCTTCGGGAGGGCCCAGGGAGACCCAGTACTTC.

This chain connects TRBV29-1 to TRBJ1-1; D unclear. Germline lookup yields CDR1 SQVTM and CDR2 ANQGSEA. This CDR3 has 14 residues. Trimming pared 2 bases from V and 4 bases from J, leaving 14 bases between. In nucleotides, the CDR3 is TGCAGCGTTGAAATGTCGGCCAGCCCCACTGAAGCTTTCTTT. This translates into CSVEMSASPTEAFF.

V is TRBV5-1 and J is TRBJ2-3; 8 nucleotides match TRBD2. The CDR3 extends over 17 amino acids. Germline lookup yields CDR1 SGHRS and CDR2 YFSETQ. After removal of 4 bases from V and 8 bases from J, the junction contained 18 bases not matched to a gene. The CDR3 protein is CASSPQGREAPEATQYF. The CDR3 DNA is TGCGCCAGCAGCCCCCAGGGGCGGGAGGCCCCAGAGGCTACGCAGTATTTT.

This clonotype was counted only a few times. This sequence joins TRBV7-2 and TRBJ2-2, with D possibly TRBD2 on 5 matching bases. CDR3 size: 15 residues. Germline CDR1 and CDR2: SGHTA and FQGNSA. The ends were cut back, 1 base at V and 4 bases at J, with 10 bases in the middle. CDR3 DNA sequence: TGTGCCAGCAGCTTAGAGCGGCGGATCACCGGGGAGCTGTTTTTT. It specifies CASSLERRITGELFF.

V gene TRBV5-1 combines with J gene TRBJ1-1; 9 nucleotides line up with TRBD1. Trimming removed 6 bases from V and 4 bases from J; junction bases left unmatched: 16. This CDR3 spans 17 amino acids. Germline V lookup: CDR1 SGHRS, CDR2 YFSETQ. In nucleotides, the CDR3 is TGCGCCAGCACCCCGCCGACCCTGGACAGGGGTGTCACTGAAGCTTTCTTT. This codes for CASTPPTLDRGVTEAFF.

This chain uses TRBV4-2 with TRBJ1-2; unclear D gene. Trimming left V 5 bases short and J 8 bases short, with 12 bases between. The CDR3 extends over 12 amino acids. Looked up from germline, CDR1 is LGHNA and CDR2 is YNFKEQ. CDR3 sequence: CASSNPPWGYTF. CDR3 DNA: TGTGCCAGCAGCAACCCACCTTGGGGCTACACCTTC.

The chain carries TRBV19 and TRBJ1-5; D is unclear. The CDR3 is 10 residues long. V was cut by 10 bases and J by 7 bases, with 8 bases left in between. Germline V CDR1 and CDR2: LNHDA, SQIVND (reference sequence). CDR3: CAILYQPQHF. CDR3 coding DNA: TGTGCCATCCTCTACCAGCCCCAGCATTTT.

This clonotype was seen a few times. This chain uses TRBV4-1 with TRBJ1-1, with D unclear. V was trimmed by 0 bases and J by 4 bases, leaving 9 bases between them. Germline V gene lookup returns CDR1 MGHRA and CDR2 YSYEKL. This CDR3 is 14 amino acids long. In DNA form, the CDR3 reads TGCGCCAGCAGCCAAGAAGGGATAGGCACTGAAGCTTTCTTT. This codes for CASSQEGIGTEAFF.

CDR3 nucleotides: TGTGCCAGCAGCTTAGTTGGCCTTAATCAGCCCCAGCATTTT. Protein product: CASSLVGLNQPQHF. The chain recombines TRBV7-2 with TRBJ1-5; D is uncertain. From germline, CDR1 is SGHTA and CDR2 FQGNSA. This CDR3 is built from 14 residues. V lost 1 base and J lost 4, with 8 bases in between.

This clonotype showed up just a few times. This chain joins TRBV5-1 and TRBJ2-5, with 10 positions matching TRBD2. This CDR3 is 16 amino acids long. With 5 bases clipped from V and 2 bases from J, the junction kept 9 bases outside the gene matches. The germline gives CDR1 SGHRS, CDR2 YFSETQ. For the CDR3, the DNA is TGCGCCAGCAGTCTAGGTAGCGGGGGGCCACAAGAGACCCAGTACTTC. Translation: CASSLGSGGPQETQYF. Based on the CDR3 plus reference TRBV5-1 and TRBJ2-5, the full variable domain is KAGVTQTPRYLIKTRGQQVTLSCSPISGHRSVSWYQQTPGQGLQFLFEYFSETQRNKGNFPGRFSGRQFSNSRSEMNVSTLELGDSALYLCASSLGSGGPQETQYFGPGTRLLVL.